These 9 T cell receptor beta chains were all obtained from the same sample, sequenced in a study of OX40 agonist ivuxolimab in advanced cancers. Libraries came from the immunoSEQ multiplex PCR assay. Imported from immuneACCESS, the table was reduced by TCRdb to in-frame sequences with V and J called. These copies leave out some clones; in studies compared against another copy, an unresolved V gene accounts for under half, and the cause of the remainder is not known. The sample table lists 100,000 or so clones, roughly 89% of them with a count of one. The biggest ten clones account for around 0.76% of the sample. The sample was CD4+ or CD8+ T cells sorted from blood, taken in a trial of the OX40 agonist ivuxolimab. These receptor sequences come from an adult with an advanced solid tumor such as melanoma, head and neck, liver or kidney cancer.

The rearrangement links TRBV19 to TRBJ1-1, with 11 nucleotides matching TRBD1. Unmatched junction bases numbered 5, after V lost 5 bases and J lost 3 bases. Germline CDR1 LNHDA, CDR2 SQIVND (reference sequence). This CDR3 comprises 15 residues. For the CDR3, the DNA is TGTGCCAGTAGTGTGGGGACAGGGGGAGACACTGAAGCTTTCTTT. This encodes CASSVGTGGDTEAFF. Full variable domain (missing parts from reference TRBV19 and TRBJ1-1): DGGITQSPKYLFRKEGQNVTLSCEQNLNHDAMYWYRQDPGQGLRLIYYSQIVNDFQKGDIAEGYSVSREKKESFPLTVTSAQKNPTAFYLCASSVGTGGDTEAFFGQGTRLTVV.

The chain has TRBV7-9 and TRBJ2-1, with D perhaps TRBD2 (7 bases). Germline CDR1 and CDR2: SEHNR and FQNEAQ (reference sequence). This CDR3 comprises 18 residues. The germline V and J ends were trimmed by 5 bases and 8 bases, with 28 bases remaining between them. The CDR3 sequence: CASSGSGRAGRPGDEQFF. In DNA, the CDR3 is TGTGCCAGCAGCGGCAGTGGTCGAGCGGGACGGCCAGGGGATGAGCAGTTCTTC. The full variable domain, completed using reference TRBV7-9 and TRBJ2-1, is DTGVSQNPRHKITKRGQNVTFRCDPISEHNRLYWYRQTLGQGPEFLTYFQNEAQLEKSRLLSDRFSAERPKGSFSTLEIQRTEQGDSAMYLCASSGSGRAGRPGDEQFFGPGTRLTVL.

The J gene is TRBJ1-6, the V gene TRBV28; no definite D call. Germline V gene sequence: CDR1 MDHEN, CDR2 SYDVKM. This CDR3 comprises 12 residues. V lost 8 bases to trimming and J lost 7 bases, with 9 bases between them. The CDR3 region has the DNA TGTGCCAGCCTCCCGAACAATTCACCCCTCCACTTT. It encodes CASLPNNSPLHF.

CDR3 sequence reads: CASSFWTEDQETQYF. In nucleotides, the CDR3 is TGTGCCAGCAGCTTTTGGACAGAAGACCAAGAGACCCAGTACTTC. The chain combines TRBV11-3 with TRBJ2-5; the D gene is possibly TRBD1 (6 bases). Germline V gene data show CDR1 as SGHNT and CDR2 as YENEEA. This CDR3 has 15 amino acids. Trimming removed 3 bases from V and 0 bases from J, with 11 bases in between.

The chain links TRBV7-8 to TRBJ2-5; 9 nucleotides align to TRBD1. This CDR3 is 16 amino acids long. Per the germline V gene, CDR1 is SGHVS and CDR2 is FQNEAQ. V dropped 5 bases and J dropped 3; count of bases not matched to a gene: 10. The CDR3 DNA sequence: TGTGCCAGCAGCGTAGGGACAGGGTGGGGCAAAGAGACCCAGTACTTC. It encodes CASSVGTGWGKETQYF.

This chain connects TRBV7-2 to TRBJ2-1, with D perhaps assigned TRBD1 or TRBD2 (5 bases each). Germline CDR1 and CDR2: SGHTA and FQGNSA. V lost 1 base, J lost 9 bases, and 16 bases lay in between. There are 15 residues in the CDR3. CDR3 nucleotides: TGTGCCAGCAGCTTAGTCTGGTCGGGGCGTAGTGAGCAGTTCTTC. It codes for CASSLVWSGRSEQFF.

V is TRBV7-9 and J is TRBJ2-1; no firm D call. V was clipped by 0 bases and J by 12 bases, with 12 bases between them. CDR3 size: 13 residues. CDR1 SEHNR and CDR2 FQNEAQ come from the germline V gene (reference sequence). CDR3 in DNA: TGTGCCAGCAGCTTAGCTGTCAGCCTGGGGCAGTTCTTC. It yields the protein CASSLAVSLGQFF.

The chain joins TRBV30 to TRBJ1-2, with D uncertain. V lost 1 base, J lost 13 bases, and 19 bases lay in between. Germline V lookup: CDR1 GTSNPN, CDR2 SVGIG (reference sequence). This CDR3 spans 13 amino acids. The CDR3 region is CAWSGITLFSCTF. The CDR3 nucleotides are TGTGCCTGGAGTGGGATAACTTTATTCTCTTGCACCTTC.

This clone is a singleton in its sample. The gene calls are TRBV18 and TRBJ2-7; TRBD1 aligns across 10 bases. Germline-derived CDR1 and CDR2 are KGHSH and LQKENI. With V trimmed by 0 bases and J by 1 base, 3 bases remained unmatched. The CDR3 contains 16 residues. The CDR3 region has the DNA TGTGCCAGCTCACCACCGTCGGGACAGGGGTCCTACGAGCAGTACTTC. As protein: CASSPPSGQGSYEQYF.